This TCR beta chain was recorded in a study of T cells in Graves' hyperthyroidism and ophthalmopathy. The investigators amplified TCR beta CDR3 regions from RNA transcripts. The primer set for the first-round RT-PCR of the TCR CDR3 was HTBI. One entry per CDR3 protein results from TCRdb running MiXCR on the multiplex PCR reads. This table has 600,000 to 650,000 distinct CDR3 sequences, less than 25% appearing once. This CDR3 contains 15 residues. The germline CDR1 and CDR2 sequences are MDHEN and SYDVKM. The V gene end was trimmed by 7 bases and the J gene end by 2 bases; junction bases not matched to a gene: 10. This clonotype was picked up many times.

The sample taken for sequencing was blood. The chain has TRBV28 and TRBJ1-2, with 7 bases matching TRBD1. The sequence was collected from a man aged 25 to 45 with Graves' ophthalmopathy. The DNA of the CDR3 is TGTGCCAGCACCATACCGGGACAGCAGAACTATGGCTACACCTTC. This gives the protein CASTIPGQQNYGYTF.